The source of this TCR beta chain is a study of shared clonotypes between healthy human individuals. The study, taken as a whole, reports: In this cohort, only blood was sampled, and tissue repertoires likely differ. Non-shared clonotypes were found to have lower generation probabilities than the clonotypes that were shared by all four of the sorted-subset donors.

The CDR3 extends over 13 amino acids. Germline-derived CDR1 and CDR2 are GTSNPN and SVGIG (reference sequence). V was clipped by 4 bases and J by 8 bases; unmatched bases: 6. This clone was found once. Antigen specificity is unknown. Deep level was the assay's run setting. The material for each subset, its genomic DNA, was split evenly across several immunoSEQ plates. Sequencing used immunoSEQ multiplex PCR; TCRdb keeps in-frame clones, though not all of them. In the table there are millions of clones, less than 95% of which are singletons. Naive CD8 cells, CD45RO-negative and positively selected for CCR7, excluded terminally differentiated effector memory CD45RA+ cells.

The sample comprised naive CD8+ T cells sorted from blood. The chain is built from TRBV30 and TRBJ1-4, with TRBD1 matching over 8 bases. The source of this sequence is a man between 18 and 29 years old in good health. CDR3 in DNA: TGTGCCTGGACAGGGCAGGGGGCGGAAAAACTGTTTTTT. Its translation is CAWTGQGAEKLFF.